This paragraph reports one T cell receptor (beta chain). Study processing details: For nucleated cells, counts were estimated from reference gene primer amplification. Clones were read by immunoSEQ multiplex PCR, and TCRdb kept only the in-frame ones, dropping some. V and J calls and clone size are as listed in that table; D and trimming were resolved from the DNA. In the table there are about 190,000 clones, over 75% of which are singletons. The junction had 8 bases not matched to a gene; V was cut back by 0 bases and J by 2 bases. Germline V gene lookup returns CDR1 MDHEN and CDR2 SYDVKM. The CDR3 totals 17 residues. The data originate from a study of blood T cell repertoires in COVID-19. Study-wide background: Acute and convalescent COVID-19 samples came from the United States, Italy and Spain. The cDNA or gDNA used as material had been derived from T cells, B-cell-depleted T cells, or PBMCs.

V gene TRBV28 combines with J gene TRBJ2-7; 9 positions agree with TRBD1. This clonotype was sampled from a woman aged 40 to 50 who had recovered from COVID-19. The sample comprised peripheral blood. The CDR3 region is CASSLWSPGTGPYEQYF. The CDR3 DNA reads as TGTGCCAGCAGTTTATGGTCCCCCGGGACAGGGCCCTACGAGCAGTACTTC.